This T cell receptor beta chain was identified during a study of CD4 and CD8 cells across lung adenocarcinoma regions. TCRdb reprocessed the PCR reads with MiXCR, giving one entry per CDR3 protein. The sample lists around 19,000 distinct CDR3 sequences, around half seen once, with about 30% in the top ten. Donors had localized lung adenocarcinoma, a non-small cell lung cancer. Looked up from germline, CDR1 is MNHEY and CDR2 is SMNVEV (reference sequence). The CDR3 runs 17 residues. V and J are TRBV27 and TRBJ2-5, with 10 bases fitting TRBD2. TRBJ2-7 matches the DNA end more closely, so the J call is doubtful. This receptor was identified in a female donor with lung adenocarcinoma. The CD4 and CD8 labels of this study may be unreliable. Sequenced input: CD8+ T cells from the center of a lung tumor. CDR3 loop: CASSLKGSGRAIYEQYV. The DNA for the CDR3 is TGTGCCAGCAGCCTGAAGGGAAGCGGGAGGGCGATATACGAGCAGTACGTC.